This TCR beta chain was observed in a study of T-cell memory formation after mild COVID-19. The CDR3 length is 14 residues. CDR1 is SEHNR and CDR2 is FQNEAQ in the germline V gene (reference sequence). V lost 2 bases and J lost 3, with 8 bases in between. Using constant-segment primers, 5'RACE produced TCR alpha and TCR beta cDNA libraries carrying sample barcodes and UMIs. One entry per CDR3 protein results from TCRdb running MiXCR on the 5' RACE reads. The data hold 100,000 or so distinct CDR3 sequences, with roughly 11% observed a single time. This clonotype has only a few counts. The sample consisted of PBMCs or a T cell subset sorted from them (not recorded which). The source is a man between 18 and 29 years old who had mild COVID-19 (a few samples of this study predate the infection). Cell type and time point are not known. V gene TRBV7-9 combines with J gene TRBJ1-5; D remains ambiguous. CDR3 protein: CASSLSPANQPQHF. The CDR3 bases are TGTGCCAGCAGCTTATCCCCTGCCAATCAGCCCCAGCATTTT. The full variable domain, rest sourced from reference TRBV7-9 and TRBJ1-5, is DTGVSQNPRHKITKRGQNVTFRCDPISEHNRLYWYRQTLGQGPEFLTYFQNEAQLEKSRLLSDRFSAERPKGSFSTLEIQRTEQGDSAMYLCASSLSPANQPQHFGDGTRLSIL.